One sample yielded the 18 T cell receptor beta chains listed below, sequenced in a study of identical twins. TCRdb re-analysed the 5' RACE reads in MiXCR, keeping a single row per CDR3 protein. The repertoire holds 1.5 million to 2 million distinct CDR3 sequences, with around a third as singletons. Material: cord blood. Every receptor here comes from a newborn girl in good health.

The CDR3 sequence is CASSTGGRGYNEQFF. In DNA form, the CDR3 reads TGTGCCAGTAGTACGGGAGGGAGGGGCTACAATGAGCAGTTCTTC. The chain links TRBV19 to TRBJ2-1, with TRBD2 identical over 8 bases. The V and J ends lost 4 bases and 3 bases, in that order; junction bases with no gene match: 5. In germline, CDR1 is LNHDA, CDR2 SQIVND (reference sequence). The CDR3 loop spans 15 amino acids.

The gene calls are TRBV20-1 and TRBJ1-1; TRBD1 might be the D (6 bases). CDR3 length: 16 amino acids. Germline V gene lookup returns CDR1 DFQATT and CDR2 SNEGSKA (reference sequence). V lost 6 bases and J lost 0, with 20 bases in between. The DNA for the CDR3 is TGCAGTGCCATAGGGGGGAGGGATCGGGTGAACACTGAAGCTTTCTTT. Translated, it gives CSAIGGRDRVNTEAFF.

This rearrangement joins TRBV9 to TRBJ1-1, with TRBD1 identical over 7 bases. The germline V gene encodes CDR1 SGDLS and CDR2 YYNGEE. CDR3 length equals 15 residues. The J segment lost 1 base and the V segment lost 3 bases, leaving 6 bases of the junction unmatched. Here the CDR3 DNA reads TGTGCCAGCAGCGCGACGACAGGGCGGAACACTGAAGCTTTCTTT. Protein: CASSATTGRNTEAFF.

The CDR3 nucleotides read TGCAGTGCTCGCGGGCGGGACTCCTACAATGAGCAGTTCTTC. Translating gives CSARGRDSYNEQFF. The chain has TRBV20-1 and TRBJ2-1; possible D gene TRBD2, 6 bases. The CDR3 is made up of 14 amino acids. The V and J ends lost 5 bases and 0 bases respectively, with 11 bases between them. From germline, CDR1 is DFQATT and CDR2 SNEGSKA (reference sequence).

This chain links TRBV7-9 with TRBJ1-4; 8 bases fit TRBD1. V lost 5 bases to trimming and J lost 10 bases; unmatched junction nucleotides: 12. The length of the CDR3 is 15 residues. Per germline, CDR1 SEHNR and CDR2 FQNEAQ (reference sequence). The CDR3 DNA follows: TGTGCCAGCAGCCCTAAGGACAGGGCAGGAGGAAAACTGTTTTTT. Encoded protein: CASSPKDRAGGKLFF.

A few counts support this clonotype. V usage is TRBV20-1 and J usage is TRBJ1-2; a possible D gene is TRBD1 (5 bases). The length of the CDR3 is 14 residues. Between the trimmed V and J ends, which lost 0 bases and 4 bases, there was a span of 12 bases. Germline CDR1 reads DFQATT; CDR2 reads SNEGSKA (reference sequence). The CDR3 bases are TGCAGTGCTAGAGATCGGGCAGGGAGCTATGGCTACACCTTC. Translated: CSARDRAGSYGYTF.

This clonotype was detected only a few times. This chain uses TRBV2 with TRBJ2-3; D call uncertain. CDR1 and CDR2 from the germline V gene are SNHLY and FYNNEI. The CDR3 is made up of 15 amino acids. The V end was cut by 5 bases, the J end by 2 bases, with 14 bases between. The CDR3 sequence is CASSWFASTTDTQYF. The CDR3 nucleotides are TGTGCCAGCAGTTGGTTCGCGAGTACCACAGATACGCAGTATTTT.

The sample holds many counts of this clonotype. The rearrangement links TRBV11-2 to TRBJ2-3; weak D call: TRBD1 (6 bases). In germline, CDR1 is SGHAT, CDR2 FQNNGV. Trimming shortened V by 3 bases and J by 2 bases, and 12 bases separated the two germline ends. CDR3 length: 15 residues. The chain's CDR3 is CASSLVGGTTDTQYF. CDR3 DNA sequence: TGTGCCAGCAGCTTGGTAGGGGGAACCACAGATACGCAGTATTTT.

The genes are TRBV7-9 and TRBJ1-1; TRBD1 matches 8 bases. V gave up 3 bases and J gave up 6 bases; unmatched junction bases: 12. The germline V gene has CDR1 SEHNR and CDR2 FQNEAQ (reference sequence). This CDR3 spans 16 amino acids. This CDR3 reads CASSFRGSGGSSEAFF. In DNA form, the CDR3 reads TGTGCCAGCAGCTTCCGAGGGTCAGGGGGCTCTTCTGAAGCTTTCTTT.

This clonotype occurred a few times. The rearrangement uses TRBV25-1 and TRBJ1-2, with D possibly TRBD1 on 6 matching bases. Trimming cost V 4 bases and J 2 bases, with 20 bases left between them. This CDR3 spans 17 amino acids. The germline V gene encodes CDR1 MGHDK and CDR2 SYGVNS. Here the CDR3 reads CASSVQGRAAGNYGYTF. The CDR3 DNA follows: TGTGCCAGCAGTGTACAGGGTCGGGCCGCTGGGAACTATGGCTACACCTTC.

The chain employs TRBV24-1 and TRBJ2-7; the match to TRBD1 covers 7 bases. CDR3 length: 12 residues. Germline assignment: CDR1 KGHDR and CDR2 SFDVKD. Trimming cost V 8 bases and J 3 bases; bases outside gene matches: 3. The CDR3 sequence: CATTAGGYEQYF. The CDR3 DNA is TGTGCCACCACTGCAGGGGGCTACGAGCAGTACTTC.

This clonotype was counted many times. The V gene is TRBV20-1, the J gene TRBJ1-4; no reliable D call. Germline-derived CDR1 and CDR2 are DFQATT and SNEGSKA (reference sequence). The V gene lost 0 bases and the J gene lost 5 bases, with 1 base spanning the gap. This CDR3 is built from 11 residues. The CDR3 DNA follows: TGCAGTGCTAGAGAGAATGAAAAACTGTTTTTT. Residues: CSARENEKLFF.

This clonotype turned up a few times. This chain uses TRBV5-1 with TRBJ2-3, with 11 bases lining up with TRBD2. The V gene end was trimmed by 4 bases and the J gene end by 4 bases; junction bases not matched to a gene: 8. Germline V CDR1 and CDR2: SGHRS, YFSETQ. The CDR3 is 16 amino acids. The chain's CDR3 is CASSTTTSGVADTQYF. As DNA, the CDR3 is TGCGCCAGCAGCACCACGACTAGCGGGGTTGCAGATACGCAGTATTTT.

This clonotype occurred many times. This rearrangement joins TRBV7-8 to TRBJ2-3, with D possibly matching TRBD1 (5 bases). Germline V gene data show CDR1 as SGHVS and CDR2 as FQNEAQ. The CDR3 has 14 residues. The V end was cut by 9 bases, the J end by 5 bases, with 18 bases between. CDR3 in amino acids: CARLDSRVLDTQYF. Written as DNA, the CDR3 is TGTGCCAGATTGGATTCCAGGGTATTAGATACGCAGTATTTT.

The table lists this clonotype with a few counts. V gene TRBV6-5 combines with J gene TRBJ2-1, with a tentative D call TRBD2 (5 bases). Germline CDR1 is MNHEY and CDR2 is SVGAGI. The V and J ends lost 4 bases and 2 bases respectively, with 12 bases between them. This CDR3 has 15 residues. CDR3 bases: TGTGCCAGCAGTTCTTGGCGAGGGCCCTACAATGAGCAGTTCTTC. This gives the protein CASSSWRGPYNEQFF.

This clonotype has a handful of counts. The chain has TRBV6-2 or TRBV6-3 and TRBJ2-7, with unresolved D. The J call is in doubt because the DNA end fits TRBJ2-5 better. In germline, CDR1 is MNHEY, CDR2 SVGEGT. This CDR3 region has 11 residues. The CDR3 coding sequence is TGTGCCAGCAGTCCCGGTAGGACCCAGTACTTC. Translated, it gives CASSPGRTQYF.

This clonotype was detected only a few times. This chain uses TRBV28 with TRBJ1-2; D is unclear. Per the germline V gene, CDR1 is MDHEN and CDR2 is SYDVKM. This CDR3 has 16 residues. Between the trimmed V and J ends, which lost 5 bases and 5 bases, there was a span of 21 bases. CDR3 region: CASSPQLLRWDYGYTF. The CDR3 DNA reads TGTGCCAGCAGTCCCCAGCTTCTAAGATGGGATTATGGCTACACCTTC.

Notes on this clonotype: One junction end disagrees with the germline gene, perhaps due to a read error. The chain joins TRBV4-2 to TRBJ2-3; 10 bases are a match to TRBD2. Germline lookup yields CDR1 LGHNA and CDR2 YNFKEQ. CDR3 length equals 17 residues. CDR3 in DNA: TGTGCCGGCAGCCAAGGGTCTAGCGGGAGTAGAACAGATACGCAGTATTTT. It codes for CAGSQGSSGSRTDTQYF.